These 16 T cell receptor beta chains originate from one sample sequenced in a study of siplizumab effects on memory and regulatory T cells. Libraries were prepared by immunoSEQ multiplex PCR; TCRdb keeps only in-frame clonotypes and omits some of them. The profile covers about 110,000 clones, with around 90% appearing a single time and about 0.78% taken by the ten largest. The sample taken for sequencing was Tregs sorted from blood. The receptor source for this set is a human donor in good health.

CDR3: CASRQWTGADNQPQHF. Written as DNA, the CDR3 is TGTGCCAGCAGACAATGGACAGGGGCCGACAATCAGCCCCAGCATTTT. The rearrangement links TRBV27 to TRBJ1-5; TRBD1 agrees at 9 bases. CDR1 MNHEY and CDR2 SMNVEV come from the germline V gene (reference sequence). The CDR3 is made up of 16 amino acids. After removal of 6 bases from V and 3 bases from J, the junction contained 9 bases not matched to a gene.

This clone has just one count. The J gene is TRBJ2-7, the V gene TRBV6-6; weak D call: TRBD1 (5 bases). The V end was cut by 4 bases, the J end by 1 base, with 11 bases between. CDR3 length: 14 residues. The germline gives CDR1 MNHNY, CDR2 SVGAGI (reference sequence). CDR3 sequence: CASSFRGLSYEQYF. The CDR3 nucleotides are TGTGCCAGCAGTTTTAGGGGATTATCCTACGAGCAGTACTTC.

CDR3: CARGGQLNEKLFF. As DNA, the CDR3 is TGTGCCAGGGGCGGGCAGCTTAATGAAAAACTGTTTTTT. The V and J genes are TRBV30 and TRBJ1-4, with TRBD1 as a possible D gene (5 bases). Germline CDR1 is GTSNPN and CDR2 is SVGIG (reference sequence). This CDR3 comprises 13 residues. Deletions cut 8 bases from V and 4 bases from J, with 14 bases between.

The chain couples TRBV27 to TRBJ1-2, with D tentatively TRBD1 (5 bases). The CDR3 consists of 14 residues. From germline, CDR1 is MNHEY and CDR2 SMNVEV (reference sequence). V was cut by 0 bases and J by 7 bases, with 12 bases left in between. The CDR3 loop reads CASSLSGRAGGYTF. CDR3 nucleotides: TGTGCCAGCAGTTTATCGGGCAGGGCGGGTGGCTACACCTTC.

The J gene is TRBJ1-2, the V gene TRBV6-5, with TRBD1 matching 8 bases. J was trimmed by 6 bases and V by 0 bases; bases with no gene match: 6. CDR3 size: 15 residues. Germline-derived CDR1 and CDR2 are MNHEY and SVGAGI. CDR3 amino acids: CASSYSSLTGDGYTF. As DNA, the CDR3 is TGTGCCAGCAGTTACTCCTCACTGACAGGGGATGGCTACACCTTC.

The chain joins TRBV5-1 to TRBJ2-5, with TRBD1 matching over 10 bases. CDR1 and CDR2 from the germline V gene are SGHRS and YFSETQ. The CDR3 is 15 amino acids. V was clipped by 5 bases and J by 4 bases; unmatched bases: 8. In DNA form, the CDR3 reads TGCGCCAGCAGACAACAGACAGGGGGCAGAGAGACCCAGTACTTC. Its translation: CASRQQTGGRETQYF.

The V call is TRBV6-1, the J call TRBJ1-5; the match to TRBD1 covers 10 bases. The V and J ends lost 3 bases and 2 bases, in that order; junction bases with no gene match: 1. In germline, CDR1 is MNHNS, CDR2 SASEGT. CDR3 length: 15 amino acids. Here the CDR3 DNA reads TGTGCCAGCAGTGACGGGACAGGGGGCAATCAGCCCCAGCATTTT. Encoded protein: CASSDGTGGNQPQHF.

As for this clone: One junction end disagrees with the germline gene, perhaps due to a read error. This chain uses TRBV6-5 with TRBJ2-1; D not resolved. The CDR3 extends over 15 amino acids. CDR1 and CDR2 from the germline V gene are MNHEY and SVGAGI. Here the CDR3 reads CASSYSFYSFNEQFF. Written as DNA, the CDR3 is TGTGCCAGCAGTTACTCGTTTTATTCCTTCAATGAGCAGTTCTTC.

The V call is TRBV4-1, the J call TRBJ2-7; D remains ambiguous. The CDR3 is 13 residues long. The germline V gene encodes CDR1 MGHRA and CDR2 YSYEKL. With 4 bases removed from V and 6 bases from J, the gap between germline ends came to 13 bases. The CDR3 region has the DNA TGCGCCAGCAGCCCCGGGTGGGCAGCCGAGCAGTACTTC. Its protein product is CASSPGWAAEQYF.

The V and J genes are TRBV6-5 and TRBJ1-2, with D unclear. The V end was cut by 5 bases, the J end by 7 bases, with 20 bases between. Germline V gene sequence: CDR1 MNHEY, CDR2 SVGAGI. The CDR3 totals 15 residues. The DNA of the CDR3 is TGTGCCAGCAGTCCTAGGATGGATCATTGGGGTGGCTACACCTTC. Translated, it gives CASSPRMDHWGGYTF.

The V and J genes are TRBV5-4 and TRBJ2-7; D is unclear. Germline-derived CDR1 and CDR2 are SGHNT and YYREEE (reference sequence). The CDR3 length is 17 residues. V lost 2 bases and J 2 bases, leaving 20 bases between the germline ends. CDR3 amino acids: CASSLGLSGPRAYEQYF. DNA of the CDR3: TGTGCCAGCAGCTTAGGTCTTTCTGGACCAAGGGCCTACGAGCAGTACTTC. Full variable domain (outside the CDR3, taken from reference TRBV5-4 and TRBJ2-7): ETGVTQSPTHLIKTRGQQVTLRCSSQSGHNTVSWYQQALGQGPQFIFQYYREEENGRGNFPPRFSGLQFPNYSSELNVNALELDDSALYLCASSLGLSGPRAYEQYFGPGTRLTVT.

The rearrangement links TRBV6-5 to TRBJ1-2; tentatively, D is TRBD1 (5 bases). This CDR3 region has 15 residues. Germline V lookup: CDR1 MNHEY, CDR2 SVGAGI. V was trimmed by 8 bases and J by 3 bases, leaving 19 bases between them. This chain's CDR3 is CASRRGTGLDYGYTF. DNA of the CDR3: TGTGCCAGCCGACGAGGGACTGGTTTGGACTATGGCTACACCTTC.

This clone has only one observation. The V call is TRBV30, the J call TRBJ1-2; no firm D call. The CDR3 consists of 12 residues. V lost 0 bases, J lost 5 bases, and 7 bases lay in between. The germline V gene encodes CDR1 GTSNPN and CDR2 SVGIG (reference sequence). The CDR3 DNA is TGTGCCTGGAGTGTACGGGGTTATGGCTACACCTTC. Translating gives CAWSVRGYGYTF.

The chain links TRBV28 to TRBJ1-2; unclear D gene. CDR3 length: 12 residues. Germline CDR1 MDHEN, CDR2 SYDVKM. Trimming took 3 bases from V and 1 from J, leaving 3 bases between them. For the CDR3, the DNA is TGTGCCAGCAGTTTCCGTAACTATGGCTACACCTTC. Its protein is CASSFRNYGYTF.

This rearrangement joins TRBV11-3 to TRBJ2-1; weak D call: TRBD1 (6 bases). V was clipped by 1 base and J by 7 bases, with 14 bases between them. The length of the CDR3 is 15 residues. Germline V gene data show CDR1 as SGHNT and CDR2 as YENEEA. For the CDR3, the DNA is TGTGCCAGCAGCTTAGCGGCGGGCCAGGGGAATGAGCAGTTCTTC. Protein sequence: CASSLAAGQGNEQFF. Drawing the rest from reference TRBV11-3 and TRBJ2-1, the complete variable domain is EAGVVQSPRYKIIEKKQPVAFWCNPISGHNTLYWYLQNLGQGPELLIRYENEEAVDDSQLPKDRFSAERLKGVDSTLKIQPAELGDSAVYLCASSLAAGQGNEQFFGPGTRLTVL.

The rearrangement uses TRBV10-1 and TRBJ1-5, with no clear D. Trimming took 8 bases from V and 0 from J, leaving 8 bases between them. Germline V lookup: CDR1 WNHNN, CDR2 SYGVQD (reference sequence). CDR3 size: 13 residues. CDR3 loop: CASSSHSNQPQHF. CDR3 in DNA: TGCGCCAGCTCCAGTCATAGCAATCAGCCCCAGCATTTT.